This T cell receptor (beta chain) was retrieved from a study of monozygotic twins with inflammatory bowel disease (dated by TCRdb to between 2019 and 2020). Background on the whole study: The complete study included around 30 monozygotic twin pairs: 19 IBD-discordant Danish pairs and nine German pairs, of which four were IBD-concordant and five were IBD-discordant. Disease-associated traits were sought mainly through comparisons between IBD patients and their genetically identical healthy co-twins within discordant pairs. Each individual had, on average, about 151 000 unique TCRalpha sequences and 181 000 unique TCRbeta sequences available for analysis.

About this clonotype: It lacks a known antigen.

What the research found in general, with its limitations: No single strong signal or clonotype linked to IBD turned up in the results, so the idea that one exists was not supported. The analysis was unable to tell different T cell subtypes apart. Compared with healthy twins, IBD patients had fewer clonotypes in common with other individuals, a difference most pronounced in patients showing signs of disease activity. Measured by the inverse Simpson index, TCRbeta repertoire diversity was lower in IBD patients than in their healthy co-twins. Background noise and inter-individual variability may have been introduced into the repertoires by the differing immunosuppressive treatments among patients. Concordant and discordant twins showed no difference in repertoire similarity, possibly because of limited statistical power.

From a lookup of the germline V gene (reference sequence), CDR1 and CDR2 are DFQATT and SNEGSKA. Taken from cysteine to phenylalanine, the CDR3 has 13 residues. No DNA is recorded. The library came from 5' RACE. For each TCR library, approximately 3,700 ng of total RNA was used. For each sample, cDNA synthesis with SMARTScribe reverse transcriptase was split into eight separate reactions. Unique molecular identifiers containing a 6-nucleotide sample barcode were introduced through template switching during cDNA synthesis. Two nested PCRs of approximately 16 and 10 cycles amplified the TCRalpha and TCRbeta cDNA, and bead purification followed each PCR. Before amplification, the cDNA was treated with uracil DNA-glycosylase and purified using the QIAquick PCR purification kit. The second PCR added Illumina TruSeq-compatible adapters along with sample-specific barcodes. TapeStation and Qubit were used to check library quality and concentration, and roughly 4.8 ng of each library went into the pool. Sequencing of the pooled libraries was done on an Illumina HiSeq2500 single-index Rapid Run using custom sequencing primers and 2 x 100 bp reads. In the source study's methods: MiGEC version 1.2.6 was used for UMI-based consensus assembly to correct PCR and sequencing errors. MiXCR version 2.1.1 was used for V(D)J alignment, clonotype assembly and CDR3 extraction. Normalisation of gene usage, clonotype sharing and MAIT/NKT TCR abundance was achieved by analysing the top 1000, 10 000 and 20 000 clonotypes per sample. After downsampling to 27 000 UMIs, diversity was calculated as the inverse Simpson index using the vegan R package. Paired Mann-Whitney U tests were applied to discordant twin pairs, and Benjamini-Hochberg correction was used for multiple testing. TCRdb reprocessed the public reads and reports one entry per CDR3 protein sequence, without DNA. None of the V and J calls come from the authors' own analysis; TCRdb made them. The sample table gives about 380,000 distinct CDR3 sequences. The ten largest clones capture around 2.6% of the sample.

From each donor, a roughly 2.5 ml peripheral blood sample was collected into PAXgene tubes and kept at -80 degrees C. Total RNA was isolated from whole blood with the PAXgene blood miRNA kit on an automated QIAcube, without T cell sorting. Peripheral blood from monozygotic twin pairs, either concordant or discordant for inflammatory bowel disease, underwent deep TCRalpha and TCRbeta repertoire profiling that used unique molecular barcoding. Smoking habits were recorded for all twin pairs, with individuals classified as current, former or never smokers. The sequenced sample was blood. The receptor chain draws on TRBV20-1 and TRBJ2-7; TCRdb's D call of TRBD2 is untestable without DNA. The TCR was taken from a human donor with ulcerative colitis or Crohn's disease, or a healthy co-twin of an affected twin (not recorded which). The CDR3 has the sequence CSASGEFSYEQYF.